Listed here are 11 T cell receptor beta chains from one sample, sequenced in a study of shared clonotypes between healthy human individuals. Generated by immunoSEQ multiplex PCR, the TCRdb table keeps only in-frame clones and is missing some. The sample has 2 million to 2.5 million clones, 93% seen once. Material: naive CD4+ T cells from PBMCs. Regarding subset: CD45RA+ positively selected. The source is a man younger than 35 in good health. Some clones in this sample may be carry-over from other donors' samples.

This rearrangement joins TRBV2 to TRBJ2-7; 8 bases align to TRBD1. This CDR3 has 16 amino acids. Looked up from germline, CDR1 is SNHLY and CDR2 is FYNNEI. V lost 11 bases to trimming and J lost 2 bases; unmatched junction nucleotides: 17. The CDR3, as DNA: TGTGCCGGAGCAAGGGGTAGGGACAGGCTAGCCTACGAGCAGTACTTC. This gives the protein CAGARGRDRLAYEQYF.

Comment on this clone: The sample contains more than one DNA sequence encoding this CDR3. This rearrangement joins TRBV7-3 to TRBJ2-7; D is unclear. The V gene's germline CDR1 is SGHTA and CDR2 FQGTGA. The CDR3 is made up of 13 amino acids. Trimming shortened V by 0 bases and J by 6 bases, and 9 bases separated the two germline ends. CDR3 residues: CASSLTGRAEQYF. The DNA of the CDR3 is TGTGCCAGCAGCTTAACGGGAAGGGCCGAGCAGTACTTC.

The chain employs TRBV7-2 and TRBJ2-7; unclear D gene. The CDR3 has 12 amino acids. V shed 5 bases and J shed 6 bases, with 11 bases lying between them. The germline V gene encodes CDR1 SGHTA and CDR2 FQGNSA. CDR3 coding DNA: TGTGCCAGCAGCCTCCGGGCCTTCGAGCAGTACTTC. As protein: CASSLRAFEQYF. Together with reference TRBV7-2 and TRBJ2-7, the CDR3 gives the full variable domain: GAGVSQSPSNKVTEKGKDVELRCDPISGHTALYWYRQSLGQGLEFLIYFQGNSAPDKSGLPSDRFSAERTGGSVSTLTIQRTQQEDSAVYLCASSLRAFEQYFGPGTRLTVT.

About this clone itself: At the DNA level, this CDR3 is encoded by other sequences in the same sample as well. The V and J genes are TRBV7-9 and TRBJ1-1; the D is unclear. Germline CDR1 and CDR2: SEHNR and FQNEAQ (reference sequence). The CDR3 is 12 amino acids. V gave up 1 base and J gave up 7 bases, with 7 bases separating them. CDR3 sequence: CASSLVGIEAFF. CDR3 coding DNA: TGTGCCAGCAGCTTAGTAGGAATTGAAGCTTTCTTT.

The V call is TRBV27, the J call TRBJ2-1; the match to TRBD2 covers 7 bases. Germline values: CDR1 MNHEY, CDR2 SMNVEV (reference sequence). The trim removed 6 bases at V and 5 bases at J, leaving 10 bases unmatched. This CDR3 region has 15 residues. CDR3 coding DNA: TGTGCCAGCAGCCATCGTCGGGGGACTAACAATGAGCAGTTCTTC. Protein: CASSHRRGTNNEQFF.

The V call is TRBV29-1, the J call TRBJ1-4; 7 bases are shared with TRBD1. Losses at the gene ends were 6 bases for V and 4 bases for J; bases not matched to a gene: 11. Germline-derived CDR1 and CDR2 are SQVTM and ANQGSEA. The length of the CDR3 is 15 residues. In nucleotides, the CDR3 is TGCAGCGTCGCACCCCAGGGGGGCGGTAATGAAAAACTGTTTTTT. The encoded protein is CSVAPQGGGNEKLFF.

DNA for the CDR3: TGCGCCAGCAGCTTAATTAGCAACTTTCTGACCGAGCAGTACTTC. It codes for CASSLISNFLTEQYF. This rearrangement joins TRBV5-1 to TRBJ2-7; D remains ambiguous. Trimming shortened V by 2 bases and J by 6 bases, and 18 bases separated the two germline ends. The CDR3 covers 15 residues. The germline V gene encodes CDR1 SGHRS and CDR2 YFSETQ.

V gene TRBV6-1 combines with J gene TRBJ2-7; 7 nucleotides line up with TRBD2. J was trimmed by 3 bases and V by 4 bases; bases with no gene match: 12. Germline CDR1 is MNHNS and CDR2 is SASEGT. There are 16 residues in the CDR3. The CDR3, as DNA: TGTGCCAGCAGTGGACGGGTAGCGGGTGTGGGCTACGAGCAGTACTTC. It translates to CASSGRVAGVGYEQYF.

The gene calls are TRBV5-6 and TRBJ2-7, with 7 bases lining up with TRBD2. The J segment lost 2 bases and the V segment lost 4 bases, leaving 9 bases of the junction unmatched. The CDR3 consists of 15 residues. Germline-derived CDR1 and CDR2 are SGHDT and YYEEEE. The CDR3 region is CASSHPSGIPYEQYF. CDR3 DNA sequence: TGTGCCAGCAGCCACCCAAGCGGGATACCCTACGAGCAGTACTTC.

This clone was found once. The chain joins TRBV5-5 to TRBJ2-7; 10 nucleotides agree with TRBD2. Germline loops: CDR1 SGHKS, CDR2 YYEKEE (reference sequence). The J segment lost 5 bases and the V segment lost 7 bases, leaving 9 bases of the junction unmatched. The CDR3 sequence is 14 residues long. The CDR3 nucleotides are TGTGCCAGCGGAGGGAAGCGGGAGGGCCACGAGCAGTACTTC. It is translated as CASGGKREGHEQYF. The full variable domain, its missing parts supplied by reference TRBV5-5 and TRBJ2-7, is DAGVTQSPTHLIKTRGQQVTLRCSPISGHKSVSWYQQVLGQGPQFIFQYYEKEERGRGNFPDRFSARQFPNYSSELNVNALLLGDSALYLCASGGKREGHEQYFGPGTRLTVT.

About this clone: The sample holds other DNA sequences that translate to the same CDR3. J is TRBJ2-5 and V is TRBV5-1; 10 bases align to TRBD2. The CDR3 runs to 15 residues. Trimming removed 0 bases from V and 5 bases from J; junction bases left unmatched: 4. Germline CDR1 reads SGHRS; CDR2 reads YFSETQ. The CDR3 sequence: CASSLGAGGRETQYF. The CDR3, as DNA: TGCGCCAGCAGCTTGGGAGCGGGAGGGCGCGAGACCCAGTACTTC.